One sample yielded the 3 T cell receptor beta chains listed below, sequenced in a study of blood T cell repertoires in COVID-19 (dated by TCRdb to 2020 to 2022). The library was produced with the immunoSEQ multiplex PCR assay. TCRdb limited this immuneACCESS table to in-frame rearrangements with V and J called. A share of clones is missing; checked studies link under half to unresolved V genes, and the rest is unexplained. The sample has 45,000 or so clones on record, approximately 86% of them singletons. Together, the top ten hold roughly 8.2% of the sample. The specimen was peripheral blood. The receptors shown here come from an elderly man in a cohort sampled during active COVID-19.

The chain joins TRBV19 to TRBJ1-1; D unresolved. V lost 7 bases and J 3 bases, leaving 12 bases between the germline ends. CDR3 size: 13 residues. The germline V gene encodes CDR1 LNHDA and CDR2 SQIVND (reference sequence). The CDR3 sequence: CASNAGYYTEAFF. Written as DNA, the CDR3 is TGTGCCAGTAATGCCGGGTATTACACTGAAGCTTTCTTT.

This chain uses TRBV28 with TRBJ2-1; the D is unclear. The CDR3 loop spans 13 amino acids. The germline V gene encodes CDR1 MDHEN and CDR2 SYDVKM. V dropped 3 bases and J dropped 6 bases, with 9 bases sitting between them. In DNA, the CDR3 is TGTGCCAGCAGTTTTGAGCGATCCAATGAGCAGTTCTTC. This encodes CASSFERSNEQFF.

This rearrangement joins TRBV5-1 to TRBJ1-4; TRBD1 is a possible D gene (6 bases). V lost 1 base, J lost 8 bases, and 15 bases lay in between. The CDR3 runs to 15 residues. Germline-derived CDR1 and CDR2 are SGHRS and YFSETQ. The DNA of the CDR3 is TGCGCCAGCAGCTTGTTGGGGGCAACGGGGGAAAAACTGTTTTTT. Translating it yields CASSLLGATGEKLFF. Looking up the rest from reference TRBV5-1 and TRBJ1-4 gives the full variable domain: KAGVTQTPRYLIKTRGQQVTLSCSPISGHRSVSWYQQTPGQGLQFLFEYFSETQRNKGNFPGRFSGRQFSNSRSEMNVSTLELGDSALYLCASSLLGATGEKLFFGSGTQLSVL.